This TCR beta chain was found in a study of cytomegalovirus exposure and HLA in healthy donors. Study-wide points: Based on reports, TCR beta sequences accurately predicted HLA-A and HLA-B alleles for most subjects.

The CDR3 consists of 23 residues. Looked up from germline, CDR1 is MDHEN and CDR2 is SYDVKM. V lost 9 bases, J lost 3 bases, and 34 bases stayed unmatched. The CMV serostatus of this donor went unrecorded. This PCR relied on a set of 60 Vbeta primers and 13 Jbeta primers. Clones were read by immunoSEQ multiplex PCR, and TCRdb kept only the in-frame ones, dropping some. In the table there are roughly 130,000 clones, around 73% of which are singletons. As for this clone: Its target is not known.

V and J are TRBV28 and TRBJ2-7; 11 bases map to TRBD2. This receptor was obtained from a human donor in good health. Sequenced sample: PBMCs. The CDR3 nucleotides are TGTGCCAGAGGTGGGGATGTTGTGGTAGCGGGAGGGCCGAAAGGGGTGGAGCTCTACGAGCAGTACTTC. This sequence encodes CARGGDVVVAGGPKGVELYEQYF.